This T cell receptor beta chain was sequenced during a study of vaccination and CD4 T cells after COVID-19 (dated by TCRdb to 2021 to 2024). Broadly, across the study: SARS-CoV-2 positivity had been established in the convalescent patients by nasal swab PCR, and mild disease was recorded in roughly 10 of these patients and severe disease in one. The convalescent cohort included six males and four females, with two Hispanic individuals, seven Caucasians, two Asians and one multiracial person. Two doses of either the Pfizer-BioNTech BNT162b2 vaccine (n=8) or the Moderna mRNA-1273 vaccine (n=2) were administered to participants. Post-COVID blood samples were collected from convalescent patients a median of roughly 100 days after diagnosis, with a range of roughly 30 to 161 days. Post-vaccine blood samples were collected a median of approximately 77 days after the second vaccine dose, ranging from roughly 12 to 250 days. The cultures were stimulated with overlapping spike peptide pools from SARS-CoV-2 and from the common cold coronaviruses HCoV-NL63, HCoV-OC43 and HCoV-229E. Control cultures used a CEFX viral epitope pool as positive control, an HIV-1 Nef peptide pool as negative control, or no peptide. In some eleven COVID-19 convalescent patients and several infection-naive healthy vaccine recipients, researchers compared the spike-specific CD4+ TCR repertoire from before mRNA vaccination with the repertoire from after.

Remarks on this clonotype: Its specific antigen is unknown. No base quality information exists; no much larger clone differs at one position.

On the study overall, not on this receptor specifically: Nearly all vaccine-specific clones in convalescent patients (304 of 307) were mono-reactive for SARS-CoV-2 spike rather than cross-reactive with common cold coronaviruses. In convalescent patients, a median approximately 89% of post-vaccine SARS-CoV-2-reactive clones were detected only after vaccination, suggesting vaccine-specific priming. The study included relatively few convalescent patients and did not analyze early timepoints after natural infection. Although the median number of SARS-CoV-2-reactive clonotypes went up from some 23 after infection to 38 after vaccination, the increase was not significant.

The method behind the library was PCR. At the Johns Hopkins FTIC core, DNA from the cultured CD4+ T cells underwent TCR sequencing with the Oncomine TCR Beta short-read assay. The QIAamp micro DNA kit was used to extract genomic DNA from the cultured CD4+ T cells. Oncomine TCR Beta libraries from cultured CD4+ T cells were pooled using unique dual indexes and sequenced on an Illumina iSeq 100. Turning to the authors' computational methods: Non-productive sequences were removed, and CDR3s that did not start with C, did not end with F or W, or were shorter than 7 amino acids were discarded. Antigen-specific clonotypes were identified using the MANAFEST web application through comparison of peptide-stimulated wells with reference and other culture wells. For a clone to be called positive, the clone needed an FDR below 0.05, an odds ratio above 5, and a productive frequency above 0.1% in at least two of three replicate wells. Clonotypes that were significantly expanded in both SARS-CoV-2 spike wells and at least one common cold coronavirus spike condition were defined as cross-reactive. CDR3 homology was assessed with Levenshtein distances (stringdist) and unrooted phylogenetic trees (ape) in R version 3.6.1. TCRdb applied fastp at Q25 and MiXCR to the public reads, then kept only in-frame beta chains. Each entry merges the rows of one CDR3 protein and shows their most common DNA and genes. In this record, the V and J calls reflect TCRdb's handling and not the investigators' own analysis. The sample table shows over 9,000 distinct CDR3 sequences, and around 21% are seen once. The top ten clonotypes cover 9% to 15% of the sample.

The germline V gene encodes CDR1 MNHNS and CDR2 SASEGT. Counted from cysteine to phenylalanine, this CDR3 has 14 amino acids. CDR3 DNA is the only sequence kept; it has 42 bases, read in frame from the first base. Here V drops 6 bases and J drops 5 bases, and the junction holds 5 bases not matched to any gene. This specimen's treatment or condition label, interpreted: approximately nine-day PBMC culture with coronavirus spike peptide pools or control peptides (ViraFEST assay). To expand antigen-specific T cells with peptide pools and then pick out the expanded clonotypes through TCR sequencing, the study relied on the ViraFEST assay. The positive SARS-CoV-2 PCR tests of the convalescent patients were dated from March to December 2020, before the Alpha, Beta and Delta variants emerged in the United States. Roughly 2 million PBMCs per well were cultured in IMDM with 5% human AB serum and 9 to 10 IU/ml IL-2, plus 10 ug/ml peptide pools. Half of the culture medium was replaced with fresh IL-2-containing medium on days 3 and 7. After roughly 11 days of culture, CD4+ T cells were isolated by negative selection with the EasySep CD4+ T cell isolation kit. PBMCs were separated from whole blood using Ficoll-Paque Plus gradient centrifugation and then either used fresh or cryopreserved at -140C. Triplicate wells were generally used for each culture condition.

The chain links TRBV6-1 with TRBJ2-2; 8 central nucleotides agree with TRBD2. Sequenced here: CD4+ T cells from blood, cultured in vitro, sampled after SARS-CoV-2 vaccination. The receptor's source is a human donor who had recovered from COVID-19. CDR3 sequence: CASSGTGGTGELFF. The sequence in DNA is TGTGCCAGCAGCGGGACGGGAGGGACCGGGGAGCTGTTTTTT.